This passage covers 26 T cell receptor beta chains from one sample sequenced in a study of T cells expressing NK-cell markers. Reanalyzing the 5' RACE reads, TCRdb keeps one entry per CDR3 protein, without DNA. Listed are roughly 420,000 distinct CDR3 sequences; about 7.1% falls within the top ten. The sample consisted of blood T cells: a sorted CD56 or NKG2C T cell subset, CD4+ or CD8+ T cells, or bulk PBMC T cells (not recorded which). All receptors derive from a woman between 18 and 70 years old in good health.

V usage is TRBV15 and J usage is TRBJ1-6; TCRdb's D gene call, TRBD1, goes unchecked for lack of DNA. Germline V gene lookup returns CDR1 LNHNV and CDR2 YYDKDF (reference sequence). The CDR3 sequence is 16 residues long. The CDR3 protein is CATSRKGIGGNSPLHF.

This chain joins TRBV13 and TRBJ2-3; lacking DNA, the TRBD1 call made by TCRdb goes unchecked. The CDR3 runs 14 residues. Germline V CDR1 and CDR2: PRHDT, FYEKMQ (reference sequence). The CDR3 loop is CASKGQGIPDTQYF. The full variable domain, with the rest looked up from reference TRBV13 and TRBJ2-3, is AAGVIQSPRHLIKEKRETATLKCYPIPRHDTVYWYQQGPGQDPQFLISFYEKMQSDKGSIPDRFSAQQFSDYHSELNMSSLELGDSALYFCASKGQGIPDTQYFGPGTRLTVL.

The CDR3 here is CASSYSGTIYEQYF. J is TRBJ2-7 and V is TRBV6-5; the TRBD2 assignment by TCRdb is unverifiable without DNA. CDR1 is MNHEY and CDR2 is SVGAGI in the germline V gene. The CDR3 has 14 amino acids.

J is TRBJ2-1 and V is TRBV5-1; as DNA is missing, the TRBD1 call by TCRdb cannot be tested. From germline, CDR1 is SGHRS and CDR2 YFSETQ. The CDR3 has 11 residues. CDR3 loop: CASSFGTGQFF.

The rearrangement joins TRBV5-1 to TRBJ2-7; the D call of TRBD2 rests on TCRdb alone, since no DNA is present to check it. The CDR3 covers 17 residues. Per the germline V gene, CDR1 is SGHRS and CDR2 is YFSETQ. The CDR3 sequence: CASSSEHLLAGAGEQYF.

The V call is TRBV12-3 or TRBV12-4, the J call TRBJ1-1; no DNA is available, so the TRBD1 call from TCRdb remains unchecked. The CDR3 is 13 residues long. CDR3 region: CASSLPNRDEAFF.

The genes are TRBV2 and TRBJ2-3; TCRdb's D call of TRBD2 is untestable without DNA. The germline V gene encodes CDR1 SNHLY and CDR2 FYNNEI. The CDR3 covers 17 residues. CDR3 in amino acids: CASQGLAEERVTDTQYF. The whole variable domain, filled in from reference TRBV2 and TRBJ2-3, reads EPEVTQTPSHQVTQMGQEVILRCVPISNHLYFYWYRQILGQKVEFLVSFYNNEISEKSEIFDDQFSVERPDGSNFTLKIRSTKLEDSAMYFCASQGLAEERVTDTQYFGPGTRLTVL.

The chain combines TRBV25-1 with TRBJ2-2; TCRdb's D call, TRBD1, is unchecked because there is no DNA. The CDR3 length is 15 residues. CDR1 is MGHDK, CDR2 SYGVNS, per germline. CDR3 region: CASRAGRPNTGELFF.

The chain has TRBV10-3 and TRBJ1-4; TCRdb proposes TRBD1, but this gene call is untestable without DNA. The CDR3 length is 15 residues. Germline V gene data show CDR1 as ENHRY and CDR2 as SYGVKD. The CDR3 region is CAISEGTGAVEKLFF.

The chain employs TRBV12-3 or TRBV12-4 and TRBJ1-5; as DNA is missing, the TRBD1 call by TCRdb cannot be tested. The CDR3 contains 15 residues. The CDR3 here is CASSIETGGDQPQHF.

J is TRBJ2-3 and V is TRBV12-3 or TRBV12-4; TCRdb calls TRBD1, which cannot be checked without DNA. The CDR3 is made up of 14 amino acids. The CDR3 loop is CASSRRLGGDTQYF.

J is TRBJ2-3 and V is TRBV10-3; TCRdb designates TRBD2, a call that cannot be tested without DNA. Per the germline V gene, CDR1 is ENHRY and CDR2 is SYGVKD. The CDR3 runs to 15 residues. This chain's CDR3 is CAISDLAESTDTQYF.

CDR3 sequence reads: CSVGGTGGYTGELFF. This rearrangement joins TRBV29-1 to TRBJ2-2; without DNA, the TCRdb call of TRBD1 cannot be checked. Per germline, CDR1 SQVTM and CDR2 ANQGSEA. The CDR3 runs to 15 residues.

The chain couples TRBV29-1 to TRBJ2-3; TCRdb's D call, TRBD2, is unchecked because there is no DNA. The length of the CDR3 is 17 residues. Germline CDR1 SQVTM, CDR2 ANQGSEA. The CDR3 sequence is CSVEMASGPKGDYTQYF.

The CDR3 sequence is CASSFSGTSSETQYF. This chain uses TRBV7-2 with TRBJ2-5; TCRdb outputs TRBD2, but without DNA this stays unchecked. Germline CDR1 SGHTA, CDR2 FQGNSA. The CDR3 covers 15 residues.

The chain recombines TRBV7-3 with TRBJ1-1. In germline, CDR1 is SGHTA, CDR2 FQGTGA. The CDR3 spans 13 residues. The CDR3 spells CASSLVINTEAFF.

This chain's CDR3 is CASSSPLGQLLKAFF. The chain combines TRBV6-2 or TRBV6-3 with TRBJ1-1; TCRdb gives TRBD1 as the D gene, but with no DNA this cannot be confirmed. The germline CDR1 and CDR2 sequences are MNHEY and SVGEGT. This CDR3 is built from 15 residues.

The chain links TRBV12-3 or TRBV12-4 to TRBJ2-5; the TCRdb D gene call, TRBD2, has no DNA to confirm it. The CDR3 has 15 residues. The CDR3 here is CASSSWTSGLRTQYF.

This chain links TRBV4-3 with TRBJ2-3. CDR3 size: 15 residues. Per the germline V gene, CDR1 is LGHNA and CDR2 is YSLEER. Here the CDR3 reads CASSQDTDSTDTQYF.

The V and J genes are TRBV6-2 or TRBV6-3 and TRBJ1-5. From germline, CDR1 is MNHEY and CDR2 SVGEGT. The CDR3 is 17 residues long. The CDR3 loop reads CASSYGLRRSSNQPQHF.

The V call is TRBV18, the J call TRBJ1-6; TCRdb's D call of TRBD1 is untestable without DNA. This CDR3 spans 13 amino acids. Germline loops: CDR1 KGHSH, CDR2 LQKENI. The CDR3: CASVDSYDSPLHF.

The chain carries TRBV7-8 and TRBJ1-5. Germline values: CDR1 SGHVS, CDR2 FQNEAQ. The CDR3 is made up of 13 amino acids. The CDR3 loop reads CASRMDPTLPQHF.

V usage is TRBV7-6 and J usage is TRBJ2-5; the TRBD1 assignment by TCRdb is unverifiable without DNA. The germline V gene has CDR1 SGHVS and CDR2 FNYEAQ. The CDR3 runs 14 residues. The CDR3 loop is CASSLRESRETQYF.

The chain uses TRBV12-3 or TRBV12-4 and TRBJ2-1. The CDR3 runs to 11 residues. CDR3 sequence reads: CASSFSNEQFF.

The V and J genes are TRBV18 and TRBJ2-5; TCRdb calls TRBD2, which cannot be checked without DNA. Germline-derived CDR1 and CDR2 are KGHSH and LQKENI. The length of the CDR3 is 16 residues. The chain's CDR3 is CASSALLEGYQETQYF.

The chain's CDR3 is CASSLAGTGLSTDTQYF. The V and J genes are TRBV7-2 and TRBJ2-3; TCRdb calls TRBD1, which cannot be checked without DNA. This CDR3 is built from 17 residues. Germline-derived CDR1 and CDR2 are SGHTA and FQGNSA.